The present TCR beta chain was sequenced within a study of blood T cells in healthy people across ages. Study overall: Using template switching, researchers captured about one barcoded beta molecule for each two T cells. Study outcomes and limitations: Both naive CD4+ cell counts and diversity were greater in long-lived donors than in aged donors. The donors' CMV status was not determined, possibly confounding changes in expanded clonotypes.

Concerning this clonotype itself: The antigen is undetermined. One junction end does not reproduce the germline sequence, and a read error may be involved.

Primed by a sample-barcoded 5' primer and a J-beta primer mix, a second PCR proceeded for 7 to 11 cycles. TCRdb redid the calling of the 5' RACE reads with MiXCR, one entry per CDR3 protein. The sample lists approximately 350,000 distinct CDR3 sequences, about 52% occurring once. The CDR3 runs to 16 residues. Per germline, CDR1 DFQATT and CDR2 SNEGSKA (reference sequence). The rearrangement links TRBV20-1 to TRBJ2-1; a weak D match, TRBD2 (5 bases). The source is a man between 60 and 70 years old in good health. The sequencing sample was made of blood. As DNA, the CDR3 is TGCAGTGCTAGAGGTCTCAAGGGCGGCTCCTACAATGAGCGGTACTTC. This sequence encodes CSARGLKGGSYNERYF.